This T cell receptor beta chain is drawn from a study of blood T cell repertoires in COVID-19. Study overall: The samples span acute and convalescent COVID-19 from the United States, Italy and Spain. From T cells, B-cell-depleted T cells, or PBMCs came the material, which was cDNA or gDNA.

CDR1 SGHTA and CDR2 FQGTGA come from the germline V gene. The CDR3 runs to 15 residues. Trimming pared 2 bases from V and 5 bases from J, leaving 10 bases between. Original methodology: Reference gene primer amplification in the assay estimated nucleated cell counts. The data were produced by immunoSEQ multiplex PCR, yet TCRdb's version contains in-frame clones alone and is incomplete. V and J calls and clone size are given by that table; D and trimming were obtained from the DNA. The sample shows 150,000 to 200,000 clones, roughly 80% of them seen only once. The chain uses TRBV7-3 and TRBJ1-6; the D is unclear. The TCR originated in a man aged 55-75 years with acute or convalescent COVID-19. Sample: peripheral blood. CDR3 coding DNA: TGTGCCAGCAGCTTACTCGGAGGCGATAATTCACCCCTCCACTTT. Its protein product is CASSLLGGDNSPLHF.